The rows below give T cell receptor beta chains drawn from one sample of a study of blood T cells in healthy people across ages. TCRdb reprocessed the 5' RACE reads via MiXCR and lists one record per CDR3 protein. The sample has hundreds of thousands of distinct CDR3 sequences; 40% to 45% are singletons. Sequencing was done on a sample of blood. The origin of the receptors is a man older than 75 in good health. Each CDR3 is given with its conserved first and last residue. A D gene is named only where the DNA matches it firmly. A row's size may be missing; if present it is once, few, many or a size class.

v_gene,j_gene,abundance,d_gene,CDR3nt,CDR3aa
TRBV4-2,TRBJ1-3,once,NA,TGTGCCTCGGGAGTAATCGGAGCCGGAAACACCATATATTTT,CASGVIGAGNTIYF
TRBV25-1,TRBJ2-7,NA,NA,TGTGCCAGGAGTGCCGGAGAAGTTTACGAGCAGTACTTC,CARSAGEVYEQYF
TRBV12-3/TRBV12-4,TRBJ2-3,NA,NA,TGTGCCAGCAGTTTAGAAGGGGGAGAGGGATATACGCAGTATTTT,CASSLEGGEGYTQYF
TRBV7-9,TRBJ2-1,NA,TRBD1,TGTGCCAGCAGCAGGATCGCCGGACAGGGGTCTTGGAATGAGCAGTTCTTC,CASSRIAGQGSWNEQFF
TRBV5-1,TRBJ2-5,NA,TRBD2,TGCGCCAGCAGCACTAGCGGCCGAACCCTCCAAGAGACCCAGTACTTC,CASSTSGRTLQETQYF
TRBV5-1,TRBJ2-7,NA,NA,TGCGCCAGCAGCTTGGTAACAGGGCAGCTCATCTACGAGCAGTACTTC,CASSLVTGQLIYEQYF
TRBV3-1,TRBJ2-1,NA,TRBD2,TGTGCCAGCAGCCGGTTGACTAGCGGGGGGGCGGATGAGCAGTTCTTC,CASSRLTSGGADEQFF
TRBV27,TRBJ2-7,few,NA,TGTGCCAGCAGTTTATTCTCCCCCCGGACGCCGCCCTACGAGCAGTACTTC,CASSLFSPRTPPYEQYF
TRBV20-1,TRBJ1-2,NA,NA,TGCAGTGCTACACCCCAGAGCTATGGCTACACCTTC,CSATPQSYGYTF
TRBV20-1,TRBJ2-5,NA,NA,TGCAGTGCTACTCTCGGGGACACGCTGTGGGCCCAGTACTTC,CSATLGDTLWAQYF
TRBV18,TRBJ1-4,NA,TRBD1,TGTGCCGGCTCGCCTACGGGACAGGGGAGGCAAAAACTGTTTTTT,CAGSPTGQGRQKLFF
TRBV7-6,TRBJ1-2,NA,TRBD1,TGTGCCAGCAGCCCGGCGGGACAGGGGTTTGGTGGCTACACCTTC,CASSPAGQGFGGYTF
TRBV30,TRBJ2-5,NA,NA,TGTGCCTGGAGAAACACGGGGCAGGGGACCCAGTACTTC,CAWRNTGQGTQYF
TRBV5-6,TRBJ2-1,few,NA,TGTGCCAGCAGCTTGGCTGGAGATGCCCACAATGAGCAGTTCTTC,CASSLAGDAHNEQFF
TRBV7-2,TRBJ2-7,few,NA,TGTGCCAGCAGCCCACCCTCAAGGGTAGAGCAGTACTTC,CASSPPSRVEQYF
TRBV13,TRBJ2-7,NA,TRBD2,TGTGCCAGCAGCCCGGGACTAGCGGGGGGAAGCTCCTACGAGCAGTACTTC,CASSPGLAGGSSYEQYF
TRBV3-1,TRBJ1-2,many,NA,TGTGCCAGCAGCCCTTCAACGCGGTCCTATGGCTACACCTTC,CASSPSTRSYGYTF
TRBV5-1,TRBJ2-7,many,TRBD1,TGCGCCAGCAGCACCACAGGGGGAAACTACGAGCAGTACTTC,CASSTTGGNYEQYF
TRBV10-3,TRBJ2-1,few,TRBD1,TGTGCCATCAGCTCGACAGGGGAAAGGGGTGAGCAGTTCTTC,CAISSTGERGEQFF
TRBV4-2,TRBJ2-3,NA,NA,TGTGCCAGCAGCCAAGTTGACTCGGGTAGCACAGATACGCAGTATTTT,CASSQVDSGSTDTQYF
TRBV14,TRBJ1-1,NA,NA,TGTGCCAGCAGCCAACCAACGATGAACACTGAAGCTTTCTTT,CASSQPTMNTEAFF
TRBV5-1,TRBJ2-7,few,TRBD2,TGCGCCAGCAGCTTGGGGCGGACTAGCGGAGTGTACGAGCAGTACTTC,CASSLGRTSGVYEQYF
TRBV4-2,TRBJ2-1,once,TRBD2,TGTGCCAGCAGCCAAGAAACTAGCGGCCAAGAGACCCAGTTCTTC,CASSQETSGQETQFF
TRBV24-1,TRBJ2-3,NA,NA,TGTGCCACAGGACGGGGTGGTGCAGATACGCAGTATTTT,CATGRGGADTQYF
TRBV20-1,TRBJ2-1,NA,TRBD2,TGCAGTGCAACCCACCGCGGGGGGTTAAGCTCCTACAATGAGCAGTTCTTC,CSATHRGGLSSYNEQFF
TRBV6-5,TRBJ2-2,many,NA,TGTGCCAGCAGTTACTCGAGGGCCGGGGAGCTGTTTTTT,CASSYSRAGELFF
TRBV6-6,TRBJ2-7,few,NA,TGTGCCAGCAGTTACGAGGCTATGAGGTACGAGCAGTACTTC,CASSYEAMRYEQYF
TRBV9,TRBJ2-2,few,NA,TGTGCCAGCAGCTCAGATCGGACAGAGGACACCGGGGAGCTGTTTTTT,CASSSDRTEDTGELFF
TRBV11-2,TRBJ2-5,many,NA,TGTGCCAGCAGCTTAGCTATGGGCCAGACCCAGTACTTC,CASSLAMGQTQYF
TRBV15,TRBJ1-5,NA,TRBD1,TGTGCCACCAGCGTAGGGACAGGGGGACAGCCCCAGCATTTT,CATSVGTGGQPQHF
TRBV7-2,TRBJ2-5,NA,TRBD2,TGTGCCAGCAGCTCAACTAGCGGGGGGGCCGAGACCCAGTACTTC,CASSSTSGGAETQYF
TRBV27,TRBJ2-5,NA,TRBD2,TGTGCCAGCAGTACCGTAGCGGGGGGACTAAAAGAGACCCAGTACTTC,CASSTVAGGLKETQYF
TRBV20-1,TRBJ2-3,few,NA,TGCAGTGCTCCCAGGAGCACAGATACGCAGTATTTT,CSAPRSTDTQYF
TRBV27,TRBJ2-5,few,NA,TGTGCCAGCAGTGGACCGGGACGGCTACGGGGGAAGCAGTACTTC,CASSGPGRLRGKQYF
TRBV4-1,TRBJ2-5,NA,TRBD2,TGCGCCAGCAGCCCTGGACTAGCGGGGGTTCAAGAGACCCAGTACTTC,CASSPGLAGVQETQYF
TRBV4-3,TRBJ2-1,few,TRBD2,TGCGCCAGCAGCCTAGTAACTAGCGGGAGTAGTCAGTTCTTC,CASSLVTSGSSQFF
TRBV13,TRBJ2-7,many,TRBD2,TGTGCCAGCAGCTTAGGCGGGGGGTACAGCTCATACGAGCAGTACTTC,CASSLGGGYSSYEQYF
TRBV5-1,TRBJ2-7,many,NA,TGCGCCAGCAGCGCATCCGGGACGGCCTACGAGCAGTACTTC,CASSASGTAYEQYF
TRBV29-1,TRBJ2-6,once,NA,TGCAGCGTTGCGATCTCTGGGGCCAACGTCCTGACTTTC,CSVAISGANVLTF
TRBV2,TRBJ2-7,NA,NA,TGTGCCAGCAGCGACGGGACAATAACCACCTACGAGCAGTACTTC,CASSDGTITTYEQYF
TRBV10-3,TRBJ2-7,few,NA,TGTGCCTCCGGGGGCCCTGCAGGGGGTTACTCCTACGAGCAGTACTTC,CASGGPAGGYSYEQYF
TRBV18,TRBJ2-7,few,NA,TGTGCCAGCTCACCACGGTCGAGTGGCTACGAGCAGTACTTC,CASSPRSSGYEQYF
TRBV30,TRBJ2-3,NA,NA,TGTGCCTGGAGCGGCTCAGGGGGAGGTGGAGATACGCAGTATTTT,CAWSGSGGGGDTQYF
TRBV27,TRBJ2-5,few,TRBD2,TGTGCCAGCAGCAGTACCTCCGCGGGAGAGCAGTACTTC,CASSSTSAGEQYF
TRBV28,TRBJ1-1,NA,NA,TGTGCCAGCTGGACATCCAACACTGAAGCTTTCTTT,CASWTSNTEAFF
TRBV20-1,TRBJ2-3,NA,TRBD2,TGCAGTGCTAGAGTCCGCGGAGCGGGGGGACCTAAGAGCACAGATACGCAGTATTTT,CSARVRGAGGPKSTDTQYF
TRBV9,TRBJ2-3,once,NA,TGTGCCAGCAGCGTATACGGGGGCCGAAGCACAGATACGCAGTATTTT,CASSVYGGRSTDTQYF
TRBV24-1,TRBJ1-4,NA,NA,TGTGCCACCAGTGATTTGACCTCCGGTCAACTGTTTTTT,CATSDLTSGQLFF
TRBV5-1,TRBJ2-3,few,TRBD1,TGCGCCAGCAGTAGAGGGAACAGGGGGACGGATACGCAGTATTTT,CASSRGNRGTDTQYF
TRBV6-1,TRBJ2-7,NA,NA,TGTGCCAGCAGTGAGTGGAACAGGTTAACCTACGAGCAGTACTTC,CASSEWNRLTYEQYF
TRBV7-6,TRBJ2-5,NA,TRBD2,TGTGCCAGCAGCTCCAGTGGGAGGGCCTCCAATGAGCAGTACTTC,CASSSSGRASNEQYF
TRBV7-9,TRBJ2-3,few,NA,TGTGCCAGCAGCTTAACAGGGGGGGCGCAGTATTTT,CASSLTGGAQYF
TRBV6-2/TRBV6-3,TRBJ2-1,NA,NA,TGTGCCAGCAGTTACGGGTGGGCGAATGAGCAGTTCTTC,CASSYGWANEQFF
TRBV20-1,TRBJ2-7,NA,NA,TGCGGTTTGGGGGGAGAGGCCTACGAGCAGTACTTC,CGLGGEAYEQYF
TRBV2,TRBJ2-5,few,TRBD2,TGTGCCAGCAGTGAGAGCGGGGGGGCCGGTGAGACCCAGTACTTC,CASSESGGAGETQYF
TRBV7-9,TRBJ2-5,NA,TRBD2,TGTGCCAGCAGCTACACTAGCGGGAGTGGAGAGACCCAGTACTTC,CASSYTSGSGETQYF
TRBV9,TRBJ2-1,few,NA,TGTGCCAGCAGCTCATCGACAGGGAGGACCCCCAACAATGAGCAGTTCTTC,CASSSSTGRTPNNEQFF
TRBV20-1,TRBJ2-1,few,NA,TGCAGTGCTAGAGATTCTGGCTCCCTATTCAACAATGAGCAGTTCTTC,CSARDSGSLFNNEQFF